This record concerns one T cell receptor (beta chain) sequence. Sequencing used immunoSEQ multiplex PCR; TCRdb keeps in-frame clones, though not all of them. The sample lists approximately 77,000 clones; about nine tenths were seen once. This CDR3 is 17 amino acids long. This entry comes from a study of OX40 agonist ivuxolimab in advanced cancers. Study overall: Having had anti-PD-1, anti-PD-L1 or anti-CTLA-4 therapy before was allowed, and under 50% had some.

The clonotype comes from an adult with an advanced solid tumor such as melanoma, head and neck, liver or kidney cancer. The chain recombines TRBV21-1 with TRBJ1-4. TRBV21-1 counts as a pseudogene. The specimen was CD4+ or CD8+ T cells sorted from blood, collected in a trial of the OX40 agonist ivuxolimab. The CDR3 spells CASSKAPIVGASEKLFF. CDR3 sequence (DNA): TGTGCCAGCAGCAAAGCCCCGATAGTCGGGGCCTCGGAAAAACTGTTTTTT.